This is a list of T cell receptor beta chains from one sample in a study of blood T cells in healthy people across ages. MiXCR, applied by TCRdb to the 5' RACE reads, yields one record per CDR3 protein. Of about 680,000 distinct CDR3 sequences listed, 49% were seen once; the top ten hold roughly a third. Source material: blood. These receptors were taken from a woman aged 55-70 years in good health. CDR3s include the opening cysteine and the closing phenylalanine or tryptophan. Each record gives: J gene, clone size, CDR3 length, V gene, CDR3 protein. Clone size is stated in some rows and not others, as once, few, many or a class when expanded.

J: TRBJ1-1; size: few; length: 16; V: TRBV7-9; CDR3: CASSYTRDRTNTEAFF
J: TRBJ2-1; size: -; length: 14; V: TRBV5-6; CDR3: CASSLGPNTYEQFF
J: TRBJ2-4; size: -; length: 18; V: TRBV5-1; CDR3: CASSPRNRQGVTKNIQYF
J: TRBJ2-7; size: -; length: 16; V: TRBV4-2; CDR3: CASSQGASLGGSEQYF
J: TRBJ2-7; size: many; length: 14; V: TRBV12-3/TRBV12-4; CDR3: CASSLGQSSYEQYF
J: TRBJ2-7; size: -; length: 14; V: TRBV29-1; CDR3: CSVETGRGTSEQYF
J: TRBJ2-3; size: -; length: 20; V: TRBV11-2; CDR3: CASKRGETSGRGFDTDTQYF
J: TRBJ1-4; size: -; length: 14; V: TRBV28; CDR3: CASSPGTNYEKLFF
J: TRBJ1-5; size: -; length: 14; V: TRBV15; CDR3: CATSRGASNQPQHF
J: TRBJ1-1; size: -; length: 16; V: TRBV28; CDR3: CASSLPLDRVNTEAFF
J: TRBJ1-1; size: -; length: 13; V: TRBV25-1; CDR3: CASSEMGNTEAFF
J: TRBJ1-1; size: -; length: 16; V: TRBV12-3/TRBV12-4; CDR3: CASSPNRGRVNTEAFF
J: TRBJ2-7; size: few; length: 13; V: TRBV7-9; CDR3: CASSLWATYEQYF
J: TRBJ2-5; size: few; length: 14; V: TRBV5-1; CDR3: CASSLAGDRAAQYF
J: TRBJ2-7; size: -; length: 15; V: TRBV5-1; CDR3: CASSLAPLGEYEQYF